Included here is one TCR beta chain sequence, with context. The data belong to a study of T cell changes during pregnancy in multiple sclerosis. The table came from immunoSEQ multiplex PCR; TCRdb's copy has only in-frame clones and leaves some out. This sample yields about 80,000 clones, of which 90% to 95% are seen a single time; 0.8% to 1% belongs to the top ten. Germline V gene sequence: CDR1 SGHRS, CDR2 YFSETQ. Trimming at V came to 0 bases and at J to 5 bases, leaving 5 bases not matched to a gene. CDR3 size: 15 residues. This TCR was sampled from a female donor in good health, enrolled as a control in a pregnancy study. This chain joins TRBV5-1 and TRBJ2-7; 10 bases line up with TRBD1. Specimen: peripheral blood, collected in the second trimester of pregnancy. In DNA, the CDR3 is TGCGCCAGCAGCTTGGGACAGGGGGCTCGGAACGAGCAGTACTTC. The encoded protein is CASSLGQGARNEQYF.